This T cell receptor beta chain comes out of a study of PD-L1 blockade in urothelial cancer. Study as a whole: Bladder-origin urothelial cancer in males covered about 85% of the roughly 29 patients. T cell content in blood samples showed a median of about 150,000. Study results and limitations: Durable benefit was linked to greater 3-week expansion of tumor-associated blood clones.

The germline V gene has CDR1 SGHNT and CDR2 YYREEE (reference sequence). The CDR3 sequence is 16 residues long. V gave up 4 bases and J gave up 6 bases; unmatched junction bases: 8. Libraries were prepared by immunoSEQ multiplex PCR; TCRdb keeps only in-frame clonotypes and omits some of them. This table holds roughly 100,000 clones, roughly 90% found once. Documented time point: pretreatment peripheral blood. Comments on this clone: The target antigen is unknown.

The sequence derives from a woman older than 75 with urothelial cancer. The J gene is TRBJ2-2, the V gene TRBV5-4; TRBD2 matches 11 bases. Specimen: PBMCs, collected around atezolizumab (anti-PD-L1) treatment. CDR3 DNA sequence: TGTGCCAGCAGCCCTAGGGATAGCGGGAGGGCCGGGGAGCTGTTTTTT. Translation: CASSPRDSGRAGELFF.